The 5 T cell receptor beta chains presented below share a single source sample, sequenced in a study of blood T cells in healthy people across ages. PCR was performed a second time for 7 to 11 cycles using a sample-barcoded 5' primer and a J-beta primer mix. Each CDR3 protein gets one entry after TCRdb re-called the 5' RACE reads with MiXCR. The sample consists of hundreds of thousands of distinct CDR3 sequences, 40% to 50% of them appearing once. The sample consisted of blood. The receptor source for this set is a man at least 80 years old in good health.

In its sample, this clonotype was seen a few times. This chain joins TRBV25-1 and TRBJ2-2, with D maybe TRBD1 (6 bases). Germline-derived CDR1 and CDR2 are MGHDK and SYGVNS. V was trimmed by 7 bases and J by 0 bases, leaving 9 bases between them. This CDR3 region has 14 residues. For the CDR3, the DNA is TGTGCCAGCACCGGGACATCGAACACCGGGGAGCTGTTTTTT. It translates to CASTGTSNTGELFF.

There are a few counts of this clonotype. The J gene is TRBJ1-5, the V gene TRBV4-2; D may be TRBD1 (6 bases). This CDR3 comprises 14 residues. Germline CDR1 and CDR2: LGHNA and YNFKEQ. V was shortened by 3 bases and J by 3 bases, with 9 bases between the two germline ends. The DNA for the CDR3 is TGTGCCAGCAGCCAGGGACAAACCAATCAGCCCCAGCATTTT. As protein: CASSQGQTNQPQHF.

This chain uses TRBV7-9 with TRBJ2-7, with D possibly being TRBD1 (6 bases). Germline V gene data show CDR1 as SEHNR and CDR2 as FQNEAQ (reference sequence). The germline V and J ends were trimmed by 5 bases and 6 bases, with 20 bases remaining between them. The CDR3 is made up of 15 amino acids. The CDR3 is CASSLDTGIFAEQYF. In DNA form, the CDR3 reads TGTGCCAGCAGCCTAGACACAGGGATCTTCGCCGAGCAGTACTTC.

J is TRBJ1-5 and V is TRBV20-1, with D tentatively TRBD1 (6 bases). V was trimmed by 1 base and J by 2 bases, leaving 12 bases between them. CDR1 and CDR2 (germline): DFQATT, SNEGSKA (reference sequence). This CDR3 is 15 amino acids long. The CDR3 protein is CSARVSKGGNQPQHF. DNA of the CDR3: TGCAGTGCTAGAGTTTCTAAGGGGGGCAATCAGCCCCAGCATTTT.

J is TRBJ2-1 and V is TRBV6-2 or TRBV6-3, with 7 bases that match TRBD1. This CDR3 spans 14 amino acids. V dropped 2 bases and J dropped 5; count of bases not matched to a gene: 3. Germline V gene data show CDR1 as MNHEY and CDR2 as SVGEGT. The CDR3 protein is CASSYGTVDNEQFF. CDR3 bases: TGTGCCAGCAGTTACGGGACAGTCGACAATGAGCAGTTCTTC.